Listed below are T cell receptor beta chains from one sample, sequenced in a study of shared clonotypes between healthy human individuals. Sequencing used immunoSEQ multiplex PCR; TCRdb keeps in-frame clones, though not all of them. The repertoire includes about 2 million clones, about 95% of them detected once, and roughly 1.2% sits in the top ten. Sample: naive CD8+ T cells sorted from blood. These receptors were taken from a man aged 18 to 29 in good health. CDR3s leave out the opening cysteine and the closing phenylalanine or tryptophan. D genes are given only for firm matches.

V: TRBV6-1
D: TRBD2
CDR3: ASSEEREIYEQY

V: TRBV13
D: NA
CDR3: ASSLGYGTPTYEQY

V: TRBV30
D: TRBD2
CDR3: AWNGLAENYNEQF

V: TRBV27
D: TRBD1
CDR3: ASSPWDRSNQPQH

V: TRBV2
D: NA
CDR3: ASSRTGLGSNQPQH

V: TRBV7-9
D: NA
CDR3: AGEDTEAF

V: TRBV4-3
D: TRBD2
CDR3: ASSQESGLAGYNEQF

V: TRBV9
D: TRBD1
CDR3: ASSGGEGATEAF

V: TRBV12-5
D: TRBD2
CDR3: ASGFSAGAVNEQY

V: TRBV28
D: TRBD1
CDR3: ASNLQGVYNEQF

V: TRBV9
D: TRBD2
CDR3: ASSVASAGGAEQY

V: TRBV5-4
D: TRBD2
CDR3: ASSFGLAGDQDTQY

V: TRBV9
D: NA
CDR3: ASSVVGSGELF

V: TRBV29-1
D: NA
CDR3: SVEAGRAGGYT

V: TRBV13
D: TRBD1
CDR3: ASSAGTGLGGYT

V: TRBV30
D: NA
CDR3: AWSAPVGITYEQY

V: TRBV4-1
D: NA
CDR3: ASSQEVVGSSYNSPLH

V: TRBV6-6
D: TRBD2
CDR3: ASSYSAGEYPGELF

V: TRBV5-6
D: NA
CDR3: ASSHSLEAPTGELF

V: TRBV6-1
D: TRBD1
CDR3: ASSQGQGGGYT

V: TRBV29-1
D: NA
CDR3: SVGGGSYEQY

V: TRBV28
D: TRBD1
CDR3: ASSKDRGPTNEKLF

V: TRBV7-9
D: NA
CDR3: ASSLLVGREETQY

V: TRBV27
D: NA
CDR3: ASSLSDTNTEAF

V: TRBV7-9
D: NA
CDR3: ASSPPLGRDTQY

V: TRBV2
D: TRBD1
CDR3: ASKTGGGGELF

V: TRBV27
D: NA
CDR3: ASSLYSLSSYNEQF

V: TRBV4-1
D: NA
CDR3: ASSQDFFSGVMYEQY

V: TRBV19
D: TRBD1
CDR3: ASSPGQGFGGYT